Shown below are 16 T cell receptor beta chains from a single sample sequenced in a study of radiotherapy plus CTLA-4 blockade in lung cancer. Some clones are missing from TCRdb's copy, which holds only in-frame ones; the method was immunoSEQ multiplex PCR. The sample holds roughly 70,000 clones; roughly 84% are singletons and the top ten take around 40%. The material sequenced was peripheral blood, taken from a patient treated with radiotherapy plus ipilimumab. The receptors originated from a human donor with non-small cell lung cancer that progressed on radiotherapy plus ipilimumab.

The chain joins TRBV28 to TRBJ2-1; 11 bases align to TRBD2. CDR3 size: 15 residues. CDR1 and CDR2 (germline): MDHEN, SYDVKM. V lost 4 bases and J lost 8; bases outside the gene matches: 7. The CDR3 region has the DNA TGTGCCAGCAGTTCCCTTGTAGCGGGAGGGGATGAGCAGTTCTTC. It codes for CASSSLVAGGDEQFF.

The rearrangement uses TRBV7-9 and TRBJ2-6; D is unclear. The V and J ends lost 0 bases and 0 bases respectively, with 9 bases between them. The germline gives CDR1 SEHNR, CDR2 FQNEAQ (reference sequence). The CDR3 spans 17 residues. CDR3 sequence reads: CASSLARHYSGANVLTF. The DNA of the CDR3 is TGTGCCAGCAGCTTAGCGAGACATTACTCTGGGGCCAACGTCCTGACTTTC.

The CDR3 sequence: CATSEKETQYF. The CDR3 region has the DNA TGTGCCACGTCAGAGAAGGAGACCCAGTACTTC. The rearrangement joins TRBV6-5 to TRBJ2-5; no definite D call. Trimming removed 10 bases at V and 5 bases at J, with 11 bases between. The CDR3 contains 11 residues. Germline V gene lookup returns CDR1 MNHEY and CDR2 SVGAGI.

V gene TRBV28 combines with J gene TRBJ2-7; D is ambiguous. The CDR3 covers 14 residues. With 7 bases removed from V and 3 bases from J, the gap between germline ends came to 16 bases. Germline loops: CDR1 MDHEN, CDR2 SYDVKM. The CDR3 DNA follows: TGTGCCAGCACCCTCCGGGCCTGGGGCTACGAGCAGTACTTC. Translation: CASTLRAWGYEQYF.

The chain has TRBV29-1 and TRBJ1-1; D gene uncertain. The CDR3 contains 13 residues. V gave up 6 bases and J gave up 11 bases, with 22 bases separating them. Germline V gene lookup returns CDR1 SQVTM and CDR2 ANQGSEA. The CDR3 loop reads CSVQLGPAEDAFF. For the CDR3, the DNA is TGCAGCGTCCAACTCGGCCCCGCAGAGGACGCTTTCTTT.

The J gene is TRBJ2-7, the V gene TRBV13; 11 nucleotides align to TRBD2. CDR3 length: 14 residues. From germline, CDR1 is PRHDT and CDR2 FYEKMQ (reference sequence). Unmatched junction bases numbered 9, after V lost 5 bases and J lost 9 bases. The CDR3 reads CASSVGTSGRGQYF. The CDR3, as DNA: TGTGCCAGCAGCGTCGGGACTAGCGGTCGAGGGCAGTACTTC. The full variable domain, rest sourced from reference TRBV13 and TRBJ2-7, is AAGVIQSPRHLIKEKRETATLKCYPIPRHDTVYWYQQGPGQDPQFLISFYEKMQSDKGSIPDRFSAQQFSDYHSELNMSSLELGDSALYFCASSVGTSGRGQYFGPGTRLTVT.

The chain uses TRBV5-1 and TRBJ2-3; 11 positions agree with TRBD1. There are 16 residues in the CDR3. From germline, CDR1 is SGHRS and CDR2 YFSETQ. With V trimmed by 2 bases and J by 5 bases, 7 bases remained unmatched. CDR3 bases: TGCGCCAGCAGCTTCTTTGGGACAGGGGGTCAAGATACGCAGTATTTT. This translates into CASSFFGTGGQDTQYF.

J is TRBJ1-5 and V is TRBV7-9; TRBD1 aligns across 8 bases. With V trimmed by 4 bases and J by 6 bases, 8 bases remained unmatched. The CDR3 has 15 amino acids. Germline values: CDR1 SEHNR, CDR2 FQNEAQ (reference sequence). This chain's CDR3 is CASSSGTGHGQPQHF. Here the CDR3 DNA reads TGTGCCAGCAGCTCCGGGACAGGTCACGGTCAGCCCCAGCATTTT.

This clone has just a few counts. The chain links TRBV5-4 to TRBJ1-1, with unresolved D. This CDR3 comprises 14 residues. CDR1 is SGHNT and CDR2 is YYREEE in the germline V gene (reference sequence). V was pared by 0 bases and J by 1 base, with 7 bases between. The CDR3, as DNA: TGTGCCAGCAGCTTGGGGGAGTCGAACACTGAAGCTTTCTTT. Its translation is CASSLGESNTEAFF.

This chain uses TRBV30 with TRBJ2-7; a weak D match, TRBD1 (5 bases). Trimming removed 3 bases at V and 0 bases at J, with 6 bases between. Germline lookup yields CDR1 GTSNPN and CDR2 SVGIG (reference sequence). The CDR3 loop spans 12 amino acids. In DNA, the CDR3 is TGTGCCTGGAGGGACAACTCCTACGAGCAGTACTTC. As protein: CAWRDNSYEQYF.

V and J are TRBV5-6 and TRBJ2-3, with 11 positions matching TRBD2. Germline V lookup: CDR1 SGHDT, CDR2 YYEEEE. The junction had 4 bases not matched to a gene; V was cut back by 1 base and J by 6 bases. The CDR3 sequence is 15 residues long. Here the CDR3 reads CASSLLAGGPDTQYF. CDR3 sequence (DNA): TGTGCCAGCAGCTTGTTAGCGGGAGGGCCCGATACGCAGTATTTT.

This chain uses TRBV4-1 with TRBJ2-1; 14 bases agree with TRBD2. Per the germline V gene, CDR1 is MGHRA and CDR2 is YSYEKL. V shed 2 bases and J 8 bases; nucleotides not matched to a gene: 11. The CDR3 spans 18 residues. The CDR3 here is CASSQRHGTSGSNHEQFF. The CDR3 region has the DNA TGCGCCAGCAGCCAAAGACACGGGACTAGCGGGAGTAACCATGAGCAGTTCTTC.

The chain links TRBV19 to TRBJ2-7; TRBD1 matches at 10 bases. The J segment lost 2 bases and the V segment lost 9 bases, leaving 13 bases of the junction unmatched. Per germline, CDR1 LNHDA and CDR2 SQIVND (reference sequence). CDR3 length: 16 residues. CDR3 in DNA: TGTGCCAGCCCGACCCCGAGGGACAGGGGAACCTACGAGCAGTACGTC. This gives the protein CASPTPRDRGTYEQYV.

The gene calls are TRBV27 and TRBJ1-2; no firm D call. In germline, CDR1 is MNHEY, CDR2 SMNVEV (reference sequence). The V and J ends lost 0 bases and 5 bases respectively, with 10 bases between them. There are 14 residues in the CDR3. The CDR3 nucleotides read TGTGCCAGCAGTTTATCCGCCTATGGGTATGGCTACACCTTC. As protein: CASSLSAYGYGYTF.

This clone was recorded once. The chain combines TRBV12-5 with TRBJ2-2; the D gene is possibly TRBD1 (5 bases). The ends were cut back, 5 bases at V and 1 base at J, with 8 bases in the middle. Germline assignment: CDR1 LGHNT and CDR2 FRNRAP. The length of the CDR3 is 14 residues. CDR3 sequence (DNA): TGTGCTAGTGGTCCTGACAGGAACACCGGGGAGCTGTTTTTT. It yields the protein CASGPDRNTGELFF.

The V and J genes are TRBV6-5 and TRBJ1-5; possible D gene TRBD1, 6 bases. This CDR3 is 14 amino acids long. V was shortened by 3 bases and J by 5 bases, with 11 bases between the two germline ends. Germline values: CDR1 MNHEY, CDR2 SVGAGI. CDR3 amino acids: CASSYRQGHQPQHF. CDR3 DNA: TGTGCCAGCAGTTATCGCCAGGGGCATCAGCCCCAGCATTTT.